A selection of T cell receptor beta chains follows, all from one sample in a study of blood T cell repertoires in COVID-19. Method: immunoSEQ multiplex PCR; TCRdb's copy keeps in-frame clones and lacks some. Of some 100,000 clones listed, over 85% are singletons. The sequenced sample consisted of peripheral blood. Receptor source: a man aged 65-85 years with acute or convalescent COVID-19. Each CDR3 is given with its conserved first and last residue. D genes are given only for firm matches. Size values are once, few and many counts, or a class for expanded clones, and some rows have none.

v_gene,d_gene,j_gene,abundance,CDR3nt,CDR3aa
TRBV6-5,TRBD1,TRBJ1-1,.,TGTGCCAGCAGCAGGGGGCAGAGGACTGAAGCTTTCTTT,CASSRGQRTEAFF
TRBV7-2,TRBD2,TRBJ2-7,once,TGTGCCAGCAGCCAGACTAGCGGGAGGGCATACGAGCAGTACTTC,CASSQTSGRAYEQYF
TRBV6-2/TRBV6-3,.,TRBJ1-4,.,TGTGCCAGCAGTTCCTTTCAGGGGATGAGTGAAAAACTGTTTTTT,CASSSFQGMSEKLFF
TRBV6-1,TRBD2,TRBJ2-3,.,TGTGCCAGCAGTGAAGTCCAACTAGCGGGGCGAGATACGCAGTATTTT,CASSEVQLAGRDTQYF
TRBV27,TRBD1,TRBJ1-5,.,TGTGCCAGCCACTCAACAGGGGCGGCTCAGCCCCAGCATTTT,CASHSTGAAQPQHF
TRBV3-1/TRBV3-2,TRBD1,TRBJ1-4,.,TGTGCCAGCAGCCACCCAAACAGGGGGACTGAAAAACTGTTTTTT,CASSHPNRGTEKLFF
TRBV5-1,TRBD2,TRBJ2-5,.,TGCGCCAGCAGCTTCCCCAGGCGGGGGGGCCTAGAGACCCAGTACTTC,CASSFPRRGGLETQYF
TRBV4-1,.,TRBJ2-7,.,TGCGCCAGCAGCCGCGGGACGGACAACTACGAGCAGTACTTC,CASSRGTDNYEQYF
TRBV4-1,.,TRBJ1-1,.,TGCGCCAGCAGCCAGGACCCCGGGCAGGGGAATACAGTGGCTTTCTTT,CASSQDPGQGNTVAFF
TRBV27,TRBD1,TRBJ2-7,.,TGTGCCAGCAGTTTTGGCAGGGGGACCCCCTCCTACGAGCAGTACTTC,CASSFGRGTPSYEQYF
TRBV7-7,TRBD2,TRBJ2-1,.,TGTGCCAGCAGCCAGTTAGCGGGAGGGATCAACAATGAGCAGTTCTTC,CASSQLAGGINNEQFF
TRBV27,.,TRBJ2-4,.,TGTGCCAGCAGTTCCTCCGGGATTCCGCAGTACTTC,CASSSSGIPQYF
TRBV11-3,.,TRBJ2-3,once,TGTGCCAGCAGCTTAGACCCCCTCCTAGATACGCAGTATTTT,CASSLDPLLDTQYF
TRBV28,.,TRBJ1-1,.,TGTGCCAGCAGACCTATGACAGGGAACACTGAAGCTTTCTTT,CASRPMTGNTEAFF
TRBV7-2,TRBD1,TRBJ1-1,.,TGTGCCAGCAGCTTGACAGGGTTCACTGAAGCTTTCTTT,CASSLTGFTEAFF
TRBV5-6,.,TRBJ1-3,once,TGTGCCAGCAGCTCTACAGGGTCTGGAAACACCATATATTTT,CASSSTGSGNTIYF
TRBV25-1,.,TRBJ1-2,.,TGTGCCAGCAGTGAACAGGCCAATCGCTACACCTTC,CASSEQANRYTF
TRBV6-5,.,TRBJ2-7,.,TGTGCCAGCAGGGACGGATCGGGACAAGGCTACGAGCAGTACTTC,CASRDGSGQGYEQYF
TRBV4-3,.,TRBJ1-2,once,TGCGCCAGCAGCCAAGGGAGGGCCGGTAGCTATGGCTACACCTTC,CASSQGRAGSYGYTF
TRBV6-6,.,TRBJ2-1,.,TGTGCCAGCAGTTACTCTAGCTCTGAGCAGTTCTTC,CASSYSSSEQFF
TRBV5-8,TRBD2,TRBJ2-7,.,TGTGCCGGAACTAGCGGGAGCTCCTACGAGCAGTACTTC,CAGTSGSSYEQYF
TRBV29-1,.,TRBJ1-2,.,TGCAGCGTTGTTGGGTCAGGCAATAGATATGGCTACACCTTC,CSVVGSGNRYGYTF
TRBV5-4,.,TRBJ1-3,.,TGTGCCAGCAGCTTGTCGGGGGGCCACTCTGGAAACACCATATATTTT,CASSLSGGHSGNTIYF
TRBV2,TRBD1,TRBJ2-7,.,TGTGCCACCGAAGGGGACAGGGGGATCTACGAGCAGTACTTC,CATEGDRGIYEQYF
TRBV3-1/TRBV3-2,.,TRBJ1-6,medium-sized,TGTGCCAGCAGCCAAAGGGGCTCCTATAATTCACCCCTCCACTTT,CASSQRGSYNSPLHF
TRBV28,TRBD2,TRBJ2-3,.,TGTGCCAGCAGGAGGACTAGCGGGAGAGCAGATACGCAGTATTTT,CASRRTSGRADTQYF
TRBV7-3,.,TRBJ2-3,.,TGTGCCACCGGCGATAGCCGCACAGATACGCAGTATTTT,CATGDSRTDTQYF
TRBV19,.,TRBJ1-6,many,TGTGCCAGTAGTATCCAGGGAAGGGATTCACCCCTCCACTTT,CASSIQGRDSPLHF
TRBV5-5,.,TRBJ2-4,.,TGTGCCAGCAGCTGGGGGGATACAGCCAAAAACATTCAGTACTTC,CASSWGDTAKNIQYF
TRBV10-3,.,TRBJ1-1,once,TGTGCCATCACGGGACACCTGAACACTGAAGCTTTCTTT,CAITGHLNTEAFF
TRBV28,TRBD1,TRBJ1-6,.,TGTGCCAGCAGTTTCCGGGACAGGAATTCACCCCTCCACTTT,CASSFRDRNSPLHF
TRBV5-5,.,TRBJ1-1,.,TGTGCCAGCAGCTTATACACGACAGCAAACACTGAAGCTTTCTTT,CASSLYTTANTEAFF
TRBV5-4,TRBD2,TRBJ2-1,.,TGTGCCAGCAGCTTTAGTCCGACTAGCGGGGGGGGTTACAATGAGCAGTTCTTC,CASSFSPTSGGGYNEQFF
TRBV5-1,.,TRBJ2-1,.,TGCGCCAGCATGGGCGGGTACAATGAGCAGTTCTTC,CASMGGYNEQFF
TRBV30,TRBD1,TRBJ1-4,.,TGTGCCTCGCAAACAGGGGGTAATGAAAAACTGTTTTTT,CASQTGGNEKLFF
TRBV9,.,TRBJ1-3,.,TGTGCCAGCGCGCCTATCTCTGGAAACACCATATATTTT,CASAPISGNTIYF